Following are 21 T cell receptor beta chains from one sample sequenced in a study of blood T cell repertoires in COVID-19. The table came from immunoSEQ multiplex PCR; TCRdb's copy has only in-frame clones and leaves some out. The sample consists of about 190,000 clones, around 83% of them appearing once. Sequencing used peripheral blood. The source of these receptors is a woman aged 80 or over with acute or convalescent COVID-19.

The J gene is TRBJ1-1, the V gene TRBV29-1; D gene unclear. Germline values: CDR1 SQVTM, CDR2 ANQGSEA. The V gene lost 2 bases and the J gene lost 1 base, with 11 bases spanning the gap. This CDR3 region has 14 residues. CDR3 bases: TGCAGCGTTGAAAGACTATATAGGAACACTGAAGCTTTCTTT. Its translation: CSVERLYRNTEAFF.

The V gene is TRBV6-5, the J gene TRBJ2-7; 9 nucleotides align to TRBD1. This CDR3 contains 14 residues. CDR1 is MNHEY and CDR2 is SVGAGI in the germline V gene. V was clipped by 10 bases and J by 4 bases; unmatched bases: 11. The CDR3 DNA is TGTGCCACCGAGCCGGGGACAGGGAGGTACGAGCAGTACTTC. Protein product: CATEPGTGRYEQYF.

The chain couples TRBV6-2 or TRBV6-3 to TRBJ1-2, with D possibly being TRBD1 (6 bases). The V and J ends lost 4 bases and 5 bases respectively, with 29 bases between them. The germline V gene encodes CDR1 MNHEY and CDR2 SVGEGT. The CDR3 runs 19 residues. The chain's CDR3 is CASSSRSGGRKSKLYGYTF. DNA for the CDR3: TGTGCCAGCAGTTCCCGGTCGGGGGGGCGCAAGTCCAAACTGTATGGCTACACCTTC.

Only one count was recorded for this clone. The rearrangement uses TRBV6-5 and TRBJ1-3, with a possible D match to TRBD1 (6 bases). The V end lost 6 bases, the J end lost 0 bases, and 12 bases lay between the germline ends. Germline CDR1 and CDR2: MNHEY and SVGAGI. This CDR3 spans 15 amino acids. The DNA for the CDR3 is TGTGCCAGCAGATACGGGACAAACTCTGGAAACACCATATATTTT. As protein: CASRYGTNSGNTIYF.

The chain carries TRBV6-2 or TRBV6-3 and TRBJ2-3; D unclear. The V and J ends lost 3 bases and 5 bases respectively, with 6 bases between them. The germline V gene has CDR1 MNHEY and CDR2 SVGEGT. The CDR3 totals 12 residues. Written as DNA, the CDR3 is TGTGCCAGCAGTTATTTTATAGATACGCAGTATTTT. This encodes CASSYFIDTQYF.

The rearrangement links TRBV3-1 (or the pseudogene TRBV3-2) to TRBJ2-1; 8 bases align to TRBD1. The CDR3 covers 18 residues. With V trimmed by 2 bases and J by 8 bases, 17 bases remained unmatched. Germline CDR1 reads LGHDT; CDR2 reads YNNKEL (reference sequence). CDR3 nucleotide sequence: TGTGCCAGCAGCCAATTCAGCCTACGGGGCAGGGGGCAGGATGAGCAGTTCTTC. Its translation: CASSQFSLRGRGQDEQFF.

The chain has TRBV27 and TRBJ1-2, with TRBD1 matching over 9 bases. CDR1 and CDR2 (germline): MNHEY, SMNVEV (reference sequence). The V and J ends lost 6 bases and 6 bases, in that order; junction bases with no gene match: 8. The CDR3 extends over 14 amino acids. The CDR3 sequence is CASRGPGQGHGYTF. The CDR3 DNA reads TGTGCCAGCAGAGGGCCGGGACAGGGACATGGCTACACCTTC.

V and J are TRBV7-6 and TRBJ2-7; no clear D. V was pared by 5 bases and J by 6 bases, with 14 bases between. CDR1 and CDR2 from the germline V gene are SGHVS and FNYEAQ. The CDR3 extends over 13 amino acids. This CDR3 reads CASSVDRSSEQYF. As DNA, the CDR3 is TGTGCCAGCAGCGTCGACCGGAGTTCCGAGCAGTACTTC.

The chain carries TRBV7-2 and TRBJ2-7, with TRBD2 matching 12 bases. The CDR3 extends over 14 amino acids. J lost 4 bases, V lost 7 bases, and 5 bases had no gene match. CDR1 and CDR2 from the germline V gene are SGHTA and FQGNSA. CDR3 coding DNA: TGTGCCAGCAACACTGGGACTAGCGGGTACGAGCAGTACTTC. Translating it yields CASNTGTSGYEQYF.

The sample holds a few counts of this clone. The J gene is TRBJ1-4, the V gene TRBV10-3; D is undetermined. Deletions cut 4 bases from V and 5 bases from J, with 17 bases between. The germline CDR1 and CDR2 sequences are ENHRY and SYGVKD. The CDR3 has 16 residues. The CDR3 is CAISATPGRGNEKLFF. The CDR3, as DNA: TGTGCCATCAGTGCAACGCCAGGCCGAGGGAATGAAAAACTGTTTTTT.

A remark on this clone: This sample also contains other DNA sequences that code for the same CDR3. CDR3 amino acids: CASSLVRGETQYF. The CDR3 DNA reads as TGTGCCAGCAGCTTAGTTCGAGGGGAGACCCAGTACTTC. V and J are TRBV7-2 and TRBJ2-5, with D maybe TRBD2 (5 bases). Germline V gives CDR1 SGHTA, CDR2 FQGNSA. The V end was cut by 1 base, the J end by 5 bases, with 8 bases between. CDR3 length: 13 amino acids.

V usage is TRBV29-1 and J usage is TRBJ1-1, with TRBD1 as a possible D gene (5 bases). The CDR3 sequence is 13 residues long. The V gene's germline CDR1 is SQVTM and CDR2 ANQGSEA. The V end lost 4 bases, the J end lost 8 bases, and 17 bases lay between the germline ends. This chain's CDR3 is CSVAVGVRLEAFF. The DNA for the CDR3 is TGCAGCGTTGCCGTAGGGGTGCGCTTAGAAGCTTTCTTT.

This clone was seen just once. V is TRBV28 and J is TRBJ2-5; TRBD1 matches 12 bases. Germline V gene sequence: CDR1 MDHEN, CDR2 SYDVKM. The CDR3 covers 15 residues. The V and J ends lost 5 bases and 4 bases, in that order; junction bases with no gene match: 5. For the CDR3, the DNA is TGTGCCAGCAGTCAACCGGGACAGGGGGCAGAGACCCAGTACTTC. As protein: CASSQPGQGAETQYF.

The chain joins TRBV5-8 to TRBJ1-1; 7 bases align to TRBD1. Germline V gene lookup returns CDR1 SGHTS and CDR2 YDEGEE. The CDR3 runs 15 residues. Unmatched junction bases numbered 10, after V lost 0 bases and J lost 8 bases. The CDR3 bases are TGTGCCAGCAGCTTGGGGGACAGCGCTACTTTCGAAGCTTTCTTT. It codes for CASSLGDSATFEAFF. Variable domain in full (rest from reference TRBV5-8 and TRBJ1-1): EAGVTQSPTHLIKTRGQQATLRCSPISGHTSVYWYQQALGLGLQFLLWYDEGEERNRGNFPPRFSGRQFPNYSSELNVNALELEDSALYLCASSLGDSATFEAFFGQGTRLTVV.

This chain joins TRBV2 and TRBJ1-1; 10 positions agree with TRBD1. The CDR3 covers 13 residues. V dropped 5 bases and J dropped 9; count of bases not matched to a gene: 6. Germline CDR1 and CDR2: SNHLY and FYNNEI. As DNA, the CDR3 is TGTGCCAGCAGTACCGGGACAGGGGCTAAAGCTTTCTTT. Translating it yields CASSTGTGAKAFF.

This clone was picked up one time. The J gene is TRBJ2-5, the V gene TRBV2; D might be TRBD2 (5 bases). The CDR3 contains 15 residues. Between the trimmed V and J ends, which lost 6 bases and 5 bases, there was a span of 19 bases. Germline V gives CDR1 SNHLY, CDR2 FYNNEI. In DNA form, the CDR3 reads TGTGCCAGCAGCCAAGCATTAGGAGGTTTGGAGACCCAGTACTTC. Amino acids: CASSQALGGLETQYF.

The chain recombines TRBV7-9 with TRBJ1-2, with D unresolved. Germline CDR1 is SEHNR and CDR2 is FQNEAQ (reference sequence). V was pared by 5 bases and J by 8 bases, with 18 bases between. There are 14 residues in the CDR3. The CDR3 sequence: CASSPTWAGGGYTF. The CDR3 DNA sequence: TGTGCCAGCAGCCCTACGTGGGCAGGTGGGGGCTACACCTTC.

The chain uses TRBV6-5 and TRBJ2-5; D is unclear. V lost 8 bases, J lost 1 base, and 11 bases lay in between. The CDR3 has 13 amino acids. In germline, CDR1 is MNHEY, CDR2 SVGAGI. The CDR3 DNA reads TGTGCCAGCGAGTTATACAGCCAAGAGACCCAGTACTTC. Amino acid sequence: CASELYSQETQYF.

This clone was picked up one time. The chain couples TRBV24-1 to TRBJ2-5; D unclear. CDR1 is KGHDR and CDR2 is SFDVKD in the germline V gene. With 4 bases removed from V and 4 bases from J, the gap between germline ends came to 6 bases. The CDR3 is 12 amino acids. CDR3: CATSDLGETQYF. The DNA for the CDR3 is TGTGCCACCAGTGACCTCGGAGAGACCCAGTACTTC.

CDR3 protein: CASSLGLAKETQYF. The CDR3 DNA is TGTGCCAGCAGCCTCGGACTAGCTAAAGAGACCCAGTACTTC. V usage is TRBV2 and J usage is TRBJ2-5; TRBD2 matches 8 bases. V trimming: 6 bases; J trimming: 3 bases; junction bases outside the gene matches: 6. This CDR3 has 14 residues. Germline V gene lookup returns CDR1 SNHLY and CDR2 FYNNEI.

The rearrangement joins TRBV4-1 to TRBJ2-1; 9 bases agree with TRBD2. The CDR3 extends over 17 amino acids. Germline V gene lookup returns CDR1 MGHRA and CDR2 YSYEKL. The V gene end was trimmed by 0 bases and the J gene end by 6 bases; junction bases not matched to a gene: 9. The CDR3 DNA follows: TGCGCCAGCAGCCAAGATTATACTAGCGGGTACCGCAATGAGCAGTTCTTC. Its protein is CASSQDYTSGYRNEQFF.